This entry is about one TCR beta chain. In its sample, this clone was seen a few times. The target of this receptor is not known. The input lacks base qualities; no much larger clone sits a single base away. This specimen comes from a study of beta chain features in type 1 diabetes (dated by TCRdb to between 2017 and 2018). As for the study more broadly: Mean age, gender distribution, total cell number and subset yield were not different between patients and healthy donors. A total of roughly 110 million sorted cells were examined across all samples, and the number of cells per subset was strongly correlated with RNA yield. In the study, TCRB repertoires of sorted circulating CD4+ T cell subsets from recently diagnosed type 1 diabetes patients were compared with those of matched healthy donors. Whereas all 30 or so donors provided naive and central memory subsets, regulatory and stem cell-like memory subsets were isolated from just 8 patients and roughly 8 healthy donors.

From each donor, a single peripheral blood sample of approximately 110 mL on average was drawn into heparinised tubes. Naive, central memory, regulatory and stem cell-like memory CD4+ T cells were sorted on a BD FACSAria II using a panel including CD45RO, CCR7, CD25, CD127, CD95 and CD27. All sorted populations exceeded 95% purity. PBMCs were isolated immediately by Lymphoprep density gradient centrifugation and stained directly without culture. So that batch effects would be minimized, each experiment stained and sorted samples in pairs, pairing one healthy donor with one patient. The High Capacity cDNA Reverse Transcription Kit was used to reverse transcribe all of the isolated RNA, meaning that expressed TCRB transcripts were what got sequenced. Deep immunoSEQ sequencing was performed on naive, central memory and regulatory T cell samples, with an average of roughly 3.5 million total reads per sample. After sorted cells were lysed in RLT buffer, RNA was extracted with DNase-treated RNeasy Micro or Mini kits, with the choice depending on cell number. To prevent cross-contamination, every cell subset was processed on its own, while patient and healthy donor samples were processed together. The immunoSEQ multiplex PCR was used to amplify TCRB sequences from cDNA, generating 87-bp fragments that spanned the CDR3 region. Sequencing of the amplicons was performed on the Illumina HiSeq platform. Under the source paper's analysis protocol: Synthetic template baselines were used to correct PCR bias computationally, reads within Hamming distance 2 were collapsed together, and singletons that could not be merged were discarded. Reads were aligned against IMGT so that V, D and J genes, CDR3 length and insertions or deletions at six rearrangement sites could be assigned. Within each subset, clonotype counts were normalized to the number of sorted cells before true diversity and Gini coefficients were calculated with the tcR R package. Repertoire sharing was quantified using the overlap coefficient calculated on TCRB nucleotide sequences. As a proxy for the pre-selection repertoire, out-of-frame TCRB sequences from naive cells were analyzed. Sourced from immuneACCESS, this table was stored by TCRdb with only in-frame sequences that have V and J called. A share of the clones is absent; for the studies checked, an unresolved V gene accounts for under half, and the remainder has no known explanation. V, J and clone size were drawn from that table, and D and trimming were deduced from the DNA. The sample table records over 500,000 clones; roughly a sixth of these occur just once. The top ten clones comprise roughly 0.098% of the sample.

Overall study outcomes, separate from this receptor: Only small numbers of individuals were included in the HLA sub-analyses, which left unresolved whether HLA type had any influence on TCRB rearrangement. A moderate but significant shortening of TCRB CDR3 length was observed in type 1 diabetes patients in all four CD4+ subsets. At VDJ recombination sites, type 1 diabetes patients had fewer insertions and more deleted nucleotides, which implies abnormalities in thymic rearrangement. PCR might favor shorter templates, but patient and control samples were amplified and corrected together, so any skew would affect both groups equally. Because cDNA was sequenced instead of genomic DNA, activated cells with high expression could be over-represented, although the groups did not differ in activation or CD3 levels. Naive, central memory and regulatory TCRB repertoires appeared to be more similar among patients than among healthy donors.

V has 4 bases trimmed and J has 2 bases trimmed; junction bases matching no gene number 6. Spanning cysteine to phenylalanine, the CDR3 consists of 15 amino acids. The sequence is cut down to CDR3 DNA, 45 bases in frame from base 1. Based on the germline V gene (reference sequence), the CDR1 and CDR2 sequences are LNHDA and SQIVND. What was sequenced was naive CD4+ T cells from blood. Per the publication, the cell subset or site label means: true naive CD4+ T cells. The sequence was collected from a man between 18 and 35 years old in good health. The sequence links TRBV19 to TRBJ2-7, and 9 junctional nucleotides match TRBD2. The nucleotide sequence is given as TGTGCCAGTAGTAACCCTGGCGGGGGGGCCTACGAGCAGTACTTC. Its translation reads: CASSNPGGGAYEQYF.